The sample holds a few counts of the clone carrying this T cell receptor beta chain. Its antigen remains unidentified. This sample is drawn from a study of cytomegalovirus exposure and HLA in healthy donors. Findings and caveats of the study: Across donors, sequencing depth was assumed by presence/absence analyses to be roughly uniform. Cytomegalovirus status was reportedly diagnosed by the classifier with high specificity and sensitivity. The majority of TCR sequences were rare, yet some public TCRs appeared in many donors.

The ends were cut back, 1 base at V and 6 bases at J, with 12 bases in the middle. Germline V lookup: CDR1 MNHNS, CDR2 SASEGT. This CDR3 is built from 14 residues. Vbeta (60) and Jbeta (13) primers were used in the PCR. The data were produced by immunoSEQ multiplex PCR, yet TCRdb's version contains in-frame clones alone and is incomplete. The sample lists about 160,000 clones, 70% occurring once. Each donor was nominally healthy when sampled (though unrecorded immune exposures were likely). J is TRBJ1-2 and V is TRBV6-1, with D unclear. This TCR was sampled from a man younger than 35 in good health and CMV-seropositive. Sequences were obtained from PBMCs. The CDR3 DNA reads as TGTGCCAGCAGTGAAGTAGCGGGTGCCCATGGCTACACCTTC. Protein: CASSEVAGAHGYTF.